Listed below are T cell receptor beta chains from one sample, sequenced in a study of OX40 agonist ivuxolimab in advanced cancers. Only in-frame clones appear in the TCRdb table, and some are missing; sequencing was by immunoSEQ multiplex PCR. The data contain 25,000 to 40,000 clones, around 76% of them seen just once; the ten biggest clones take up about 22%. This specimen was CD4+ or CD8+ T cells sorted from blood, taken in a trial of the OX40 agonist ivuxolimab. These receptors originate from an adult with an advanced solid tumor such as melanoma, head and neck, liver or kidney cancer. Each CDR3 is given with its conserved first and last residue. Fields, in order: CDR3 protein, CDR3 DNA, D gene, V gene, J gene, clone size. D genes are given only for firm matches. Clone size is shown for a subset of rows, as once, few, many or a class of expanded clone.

CDR3aa: CASSSATSGYEQYF
CDR3nt: TGTGCCAGCAGCTCAGCCACTAGCGGCTACGAGCAGTACTTC
d_gene: TRBD2
v_gene: TRBV7-2
j_gene: TRBJ2-7
abundance: -

CDR3aa: CASSWGRAEAFF
CDR3nt: TGTGCCAGCAGCTGGGGTAGGGCTGAAGCTTTCTTT
d_gene: -
v_gene: TRBV13
j_gene: TRBJ1-1
abundance: -

CDR3aa: CASSFRGARSYTF
CDR3nt: TGTGCCAGCAGCTTTCGGGGGGCGCGGAGCTACACCTTC
d_gene: -
v_gene: TRBV7-2
j_gene: TRBJ1-2
abundance: -

CDR3aa: CASSLDTGREKLFF
CDR3nt: TGTGCCAGCAGTTTGGATACAGGGCGTGAAAAACTGTTTTTT
d_gene: -
v_gene: TRBV28
j_gene: TRBJ1-4
abundance: -

CDR3aa: CATHRNYGYTF
CDR3nt: TGTGCCACCCACCGTAACTATGGCTACACCTTC
d_gene: -
v_gene: TRBV6-1
j_gene: TRBJ1-2
abundance: -

CDR3aa: CASLRISGSWNTIYF
CDR3nt: TGTGCCAGCTTAAGGATCTCAGGGAGTTGGAACACCATATATTTT
d_gene: -
v_gene: TRBV11-2
j_gene: TRBJ1-3
abundance: once

CDR3aa: CAISDLGTSGSYEQFF
CDR3nt: TGTGCCATCAGTGATCTTGGGACTAGCGGGAGCTATGAGCAGTTCTTC
d_gene: TRBD2
v_gene: TRBV10-3
j_gene: TRBJ2-1
abundance: once

CDR3aa: CASSLRGGEKLFF
CDR3nt: TGCGCCAGCAGCTTGAGGGGTGGGGAAAAACTGTTTTTT
d_gene: -
v_gene: TRBV5-1
j_gene: TRBJ1-4
abundance: few

CDR3aa: CASSIGGSYGYTF
CDR3nt: TGTGCCAGTAGTATTGGGGGGAGCTATGGCTACACCTTC
d_gene: -
v_gene: TRBV19
j_gene: TRBJ1-2
abundance: -

CDR3aa: CATSPLRDTEAFF
CDR3nt: TGCGCCACTTCGCCATTAAGGGACACTGAAGCTTTCTTT
d_gene: -
v_gene: TRBV10-1
j_gene: TRBJ1-1
abundance: few

CDR3aa: CASSVGGEQFF
CDR3nt: TGTGCCAGCAGCGTAGGGGGTGAGCAGTTCTTC
d_gene: -
v_gene: TRBV9
j_gene: TRBJ2-1
abundance: few

CDR3aa: CASSSERGSSYNEQFF
CDR3nt: TGTGCCAGCAGCTCGGAGCGGGGGAGCTCCTACAATGAGCAGTTCTTC
d_gene: TRBD2
v_gene: TRBV5-4
j_gene: TRBJ2-1
abundance: -

CDR3aa: CASSEGGKGNTEAFF
CDR3nt: TGTGCCAGCAGTGAAGGGGGGAAGGGGAACACTGAAGCTTTCTTT
d_gene: -
v_gene: TRBV6-4
j_gene: TRBJ1-1
abundance: -

CDR3aa: CASSKEDGRDNQPQHF
CDR3nt: TGTGCCAGCAGCAAAGAAGACGGGAGAGACAATCAGCCCCAGCATTTT
d_gene: -
v_gene: TRBV21-1
j_gene: TRBJ1-5
abundance: -

CDR3aa: CASNRNRGYGEQYF
CDR3nt: TGTGCCAGCAATCGGAACAGGGGGTACGGCGAGCAGTACTTC
d_gene: TRBD1
v_gene: TRBV28
j_gene: TRBJ2-7
abundance: -

CDR3aa: CASSYSVDVNEQFF
CDR3nt: TGTGCCAGCAGTTACTCGGTGGACGTCAATGAGCAGTTCTTC
d_gene: -
v_gene: TRBV27
j_gene: TRBJ2-1
abundance: -

CDR3aa: CASSLIGGDSGDTQYF
CDR3nt: TGTGCCAGCAGCCTGATAGGGGGTGATAGCGGAGATACGCAGTATTTT
d_gene: -
v_gene: TRBV9
j_gene: TRBJ2-3
abundance: -

CDR3aa: CASRGTNTEAFF
CDR3nt: TGTGCCAGTAGGGGGACAAACACTGAAGCTTTCTTT
d_gene: -
v_gene: TRBV19
j_gene: TRBJ1-1
abundance: few

CDR3aa: CASSLVANEKLFF
CDR3nt: TGTGCCAGCAGCTTAGTTGCTAATGAAAAACTGTTTTTT
d_gene: -
v_gene: TRBV7-9
j_gene: TRBJ1-4
abundance: -

CDR3aa: CASSESRRASRAFF
CDR3nt: TGTGCCAGCAGTGAATCCCGCAGGGCGAGTAGGGCTTTCTTT
d_gene: -
v_gene: TRBV2
j_gene: TRBJ1-1
abundance: -

CDR3aa: CASSVGIGPSGANVLTF
CDR3nt: TGTGCCAGCAGCGTAGGCATCGGTCCCTCTGGGGCCAACGTCCTGACTTTC
d_gene: -
v_gene: TRBV9
j_gene: TRBJ2-6
abundance: -

CDR3aa: CASSQEARQGGIGNTIYF
CDR3nt: TGCGCCAGCAGCCAAGAGGCCCGACAGGGGGGTATCGGAAACACCATATATTTT
d_gene: TRBD1
v_gene: TRBV4-1
j_gene: TRBJ1-3
abundance: -

CDR3aa: CASSQGQGRGYTF
CDR3nt: TGTGCCAGCAGCCAAGGACAGGGACGGGGCTACACCTTC
d_gene: TRBD1
v_gene: TRBV7-6
j_gene: TRBJ1-2
abundance: few

CDR3aa: CASSLEGFSGNTIYF
CDR3nt: TGTGCCAGCAGCTTGGAGGGGTTCTCTGGAAACACCATATATTTT
d_gene: -
v_gene: TRBV5-5
j_gene: TRBJ1-3
abundance: -

CDR3aa: CASSMRYNEQFF
CDR3nt: TGTGCCAGTAGTATGAGGTACAATGAGCAGTTCTTC
d_gene: -
v_gene: TRBV19
j_gene: TRBJ2-1
abundance: -

CDR3aa: CSVRTGTDYGYTF
CDR3nt: TGCAGCGTTAGGACAGGGACAGACTATGGCTACACCTTC
d_gene: TRBD1
v_gene: TRBV29-1
j_gene: TRBJ1-2
abundance: -

CDR3aa: CASSPSDPTDTQYF
CDR3nt: TGCGCCAGCAGCCCCTCGGACCCCACAGATACGCAGTATTTT
d_gene: -
v_gene: TRBV5-1
j_gene: TRBJ2-3
abundance: -